This T cell receptor beta chain was identified in a study of cytomegalovirus exposure and HLA in healthy donors. Study as a whole: Prior work identified 120 million or so unique TCR beta sequences in about 179 million T cells. General study results and limits: Reportedly, TCR beta sequences accurately predicted HLA-A and HLA-B alleles in most subjects. When analyzed later, the rates of TCR association showed variation by HLA locus, with DRB1 the most and HLA-C the fewest.

Primers: 60 Vbeta forward and 13 Jbeta reverse. Assay used: immunoSEQ multiplex PCR; TCRdb lists only in-frame clones, some missing. The table has more than 95,000 clones, approximately 80% seen once. On this clone itself: Its antigen is currently unknown.

V dropped 4 bases and J dropped 5; count of bases not matched to a gene: 5. The CDR3 consists of 16 residues. Germline V lookup: CDR1 SGDLS, CDR2 YYNGEE. The sequence was obtained from a man aged 30 to 45 in good health and CMV-seropositive. This chain uses TRBV9 with TRBJ2-5; 16 nucleotides agree with TRBD2. The sample comprised PBMCs. The CDR3 nucleotides read TGTGCCAGCAGCCAGGGGACTAGCGGGGGGGCTGAGACCCAGTACTTC. Its protein product is CASSQGTSGGAETQYF.